The clone carrying this T cell receptor (beta chain) was found many times. Its antigen is currently unknown. The data were obtained in a study of identical twins. This CDR3 has 13 residues. Germline V gene lookup returns CDR1 KGHDR and CDR2 SFDVKD. Unmatched junction bases numbered 5, after V lost 3 bases and J lost 10 bases. MiXCR was run by TCRdb on the 5' RACE reads, yielding one entry per CDR3 protein. Seen here are approximately 280,000 distinct CDR3 sequences, less than 9% observed once, and the top ten hold over 2%. General study results and limits: Weaker excess sharing between twins was seen in beta out-of-frame sequences. Conclusions were based on cross-sectional statistical analysis, without following the same donors. Analyses of zero insertions could, in part, be confounded by invariant MAIT and iNKT cells.

These data also featured in a second study, about yellow fever vaccine responses in identical twins.

The sequenced sample was memory (CD45RO+) T cells sorted from blood. This TCR derives from a woman aged 18-35 years in good health. The chain recombines TRBV24-1 with TRBJ1-5; TRBD1 aligns across 7 bases. This CDR3 is CATSDGQADPQHF. The DNA of the CDR3 is TGTGCCACCAGTGATGGACAGGCCGATCCCCAGCATTTT.